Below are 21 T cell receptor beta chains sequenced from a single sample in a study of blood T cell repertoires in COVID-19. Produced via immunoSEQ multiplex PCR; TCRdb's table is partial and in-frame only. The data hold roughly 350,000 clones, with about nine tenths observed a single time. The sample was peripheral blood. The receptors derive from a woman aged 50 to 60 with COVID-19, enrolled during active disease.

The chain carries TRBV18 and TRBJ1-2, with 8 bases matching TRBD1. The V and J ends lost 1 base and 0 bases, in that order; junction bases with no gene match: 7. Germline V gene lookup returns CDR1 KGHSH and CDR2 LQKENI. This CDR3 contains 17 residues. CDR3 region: CASSPLGQARANYGYTF. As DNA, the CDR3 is TGTGCCAGCTCACCACTGGGACAGGCACGAGCTAACTATGGCTACACCTTC. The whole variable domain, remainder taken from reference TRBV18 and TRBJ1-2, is NAGVMQNPRHLVRRRGQEARLRCSPMKGHSHVYWYRQLPEEGLKFMVYLQKENIIDESGMPKERFSAEFPKEGPSILRIQQVVRGDSAAYFCASSPLGQARANYGYTFGSGTRLTVV.

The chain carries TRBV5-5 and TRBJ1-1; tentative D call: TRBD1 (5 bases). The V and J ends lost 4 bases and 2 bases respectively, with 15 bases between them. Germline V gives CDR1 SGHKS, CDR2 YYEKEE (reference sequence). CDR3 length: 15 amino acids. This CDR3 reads CASSPETDINTEAFF. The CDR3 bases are TGTGCCAGCAGCCCTGAGACAGATATTAACACTGAAGCTTTCTTT.

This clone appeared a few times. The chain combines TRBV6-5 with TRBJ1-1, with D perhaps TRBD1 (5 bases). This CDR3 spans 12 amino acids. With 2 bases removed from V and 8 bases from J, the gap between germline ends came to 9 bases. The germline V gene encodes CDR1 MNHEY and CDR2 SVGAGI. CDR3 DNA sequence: TGTGCCAGCAGTTACGGGAGGACAGAAGCTTTCTTT. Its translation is CASSYGRTEAFF.

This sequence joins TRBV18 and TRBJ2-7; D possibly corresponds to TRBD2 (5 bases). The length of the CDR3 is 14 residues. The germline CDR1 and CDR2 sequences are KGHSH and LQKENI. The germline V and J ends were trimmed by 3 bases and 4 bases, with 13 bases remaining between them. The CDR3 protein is CASSPASQVYEQYF. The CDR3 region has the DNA TGTGCCAGCTCACCGGCTAGCCAAGTGTACGAGCAGTACTTC. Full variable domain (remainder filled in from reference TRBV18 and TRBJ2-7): NAGVMQNPRHLVRRRGQEARLRCSPMKGHSHVYWYRQLPEEGLKFMVYLQKENIIDESGMPKERFSAEFPKEGPSILRIQQVVRGDSAAYFCASSPASQVYEQYFGPGTRLTVT.

The CDR3 DNA sequence: TGTGCCAGCAGTTTAGACACCATAGCCGGGGAGCTGTTTTTT. It specifies CASSLDTIAGELFF. The genes are TRBV27 and TRBJ2-2; no clear D. Trimming took off 2 bases at V and 6 bases at J, with 10 bases between the two ends. The CDR3 is 14 amino acids. The V gene's germline CDR1 is MNHEY and CDR2 SMNVEV (reference sequence).

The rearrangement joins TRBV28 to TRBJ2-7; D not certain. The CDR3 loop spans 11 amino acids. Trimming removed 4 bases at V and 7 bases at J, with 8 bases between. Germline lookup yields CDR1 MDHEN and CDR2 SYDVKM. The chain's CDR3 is CASSSREEQYF. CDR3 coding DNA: TGTGCCAGCAGTTCCCGAGAGGAGCAGTACTTC.

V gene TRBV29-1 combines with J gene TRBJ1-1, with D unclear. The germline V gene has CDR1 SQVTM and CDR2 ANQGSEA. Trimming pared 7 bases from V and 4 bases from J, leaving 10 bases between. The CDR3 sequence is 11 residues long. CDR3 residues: CSAPVGTEAFF. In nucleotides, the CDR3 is TGCAGCGCCCCGGTTGGCACTGAAGCTTTCTTT.

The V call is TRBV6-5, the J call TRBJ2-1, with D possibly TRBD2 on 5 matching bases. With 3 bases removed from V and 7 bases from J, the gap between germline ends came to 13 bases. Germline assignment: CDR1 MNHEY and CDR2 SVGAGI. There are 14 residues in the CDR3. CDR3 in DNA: TGTGCCAGCAGTTATCTGAGGGAGACTAATGAGCAGTTCTTC. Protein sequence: CASSYLRETNEQFF.

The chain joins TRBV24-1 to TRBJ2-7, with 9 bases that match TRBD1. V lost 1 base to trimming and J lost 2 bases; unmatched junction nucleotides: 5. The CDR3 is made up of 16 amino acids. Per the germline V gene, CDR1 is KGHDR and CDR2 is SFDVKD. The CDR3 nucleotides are TGTGCCACCAGTGATTTTCTAGGACAGGGGACCTACGAGCAGTACTTC. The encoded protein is CATSDFLGQGTYEQYF.

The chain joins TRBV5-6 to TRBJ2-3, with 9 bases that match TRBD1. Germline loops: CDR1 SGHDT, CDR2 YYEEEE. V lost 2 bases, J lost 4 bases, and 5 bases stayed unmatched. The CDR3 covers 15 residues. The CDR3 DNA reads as TGTGCCAGCAGCTTTTACAGGGGGCTTCCAGATACGCAGTATTTT. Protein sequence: CASSFYRGLPDTQYF.

The CDR3 nucleotides are TGTGCCAGCAAACGGGTTCGACAGGGGGGGACTGAAGCTTTCTTT. Translating it yields CASKRVRQGGTEAFF. J is TRBJ1-1 and V is TRBV2; 9 bases match TRBD1. This CDR3 spans 15 amino acids. CDR1 and CDR2 from the germline V gene are SNHLY and FYNNEI. J gave up 5 bases and V 7 bases, and 11 bases lay outside the gene matches.

The chain's CDR3 is CASSIATGSPLHF. CDR3 bases: TGTGCCAGTAGTATAGCGACTGGATCACCCCTCCACTTT. This chain links TRBV19 with TRBJ1-6; D not resolved. V was trimmed by 1 base and J by 10 bases, leaving 8 bases between them. The CDR3 totals 13 residues. Germline loops: CDR1 LNHDA, CDR2 SQIVND (reference sequence).

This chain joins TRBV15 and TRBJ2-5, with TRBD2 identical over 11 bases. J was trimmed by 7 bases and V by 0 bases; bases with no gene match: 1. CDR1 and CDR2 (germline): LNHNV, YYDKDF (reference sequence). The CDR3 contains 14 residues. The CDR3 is CATSRDTSGGTQYF. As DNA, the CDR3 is TGTGCCACCAGCAGAGATACTAGCGGGGGGACCCAGTACTTC.

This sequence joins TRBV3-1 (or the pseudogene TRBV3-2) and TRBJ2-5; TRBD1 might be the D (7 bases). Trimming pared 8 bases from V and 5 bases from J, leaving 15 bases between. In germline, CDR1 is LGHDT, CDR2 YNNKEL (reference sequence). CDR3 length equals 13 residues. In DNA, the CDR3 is TGTGCCAGCGGATCCAGGGGGGCGGAGACCCAGTACTTC. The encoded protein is CASGSRGAETQYF.

The CDR3 bases are TGTGCCAGCAGCCAAGACCGGGTAGAAAAACTGTTTTTT. This translates into CASSQDRVEKLFF. The rearrangement links TRBV3-1 (or the pseudogene TRBV3-2) to TRBJ1-4; D gene uncertain. Looked up from germline, CDR1 is LGHDT and CDR2 is YNNKEL (reference sequence). Between the trimmed V and J ends, which lost 0 bases and 8 bases, there was a span of 7 bases. The CDR3 covers 13 residues.

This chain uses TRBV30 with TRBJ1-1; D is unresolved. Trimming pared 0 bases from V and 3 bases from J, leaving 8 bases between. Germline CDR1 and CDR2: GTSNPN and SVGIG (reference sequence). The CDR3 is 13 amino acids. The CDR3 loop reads CAWSVLTDTEAFF. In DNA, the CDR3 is TGTGCCTGGAGTGTACTAACGGACACTGAAGCTTTCTTT.

CDR3: CASSDWASGNIQYF. The DNA for the CDR3 is TGTGCCAGCAGTGATTGGGCTAGCGGAAACATTCAGTACTTC. The chain recombines TRBV2 with TRBJ2-4; 7 positions match TRBD2. V lost 3 bases to trimming and J lost 6 bases; unmatched junction nucleotides: 5. Germline assignment: CDR1 SNHLY and CDR2 FYNNEI. The CDR3 is 14 residues long.

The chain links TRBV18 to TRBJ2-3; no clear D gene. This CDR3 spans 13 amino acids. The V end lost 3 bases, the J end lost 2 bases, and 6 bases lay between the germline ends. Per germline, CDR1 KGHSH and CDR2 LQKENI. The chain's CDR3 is CASSPRDTDTQYF. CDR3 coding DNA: TGTGCCAGCTCACCCCGAGACACAGATACGCAGTATTTT.

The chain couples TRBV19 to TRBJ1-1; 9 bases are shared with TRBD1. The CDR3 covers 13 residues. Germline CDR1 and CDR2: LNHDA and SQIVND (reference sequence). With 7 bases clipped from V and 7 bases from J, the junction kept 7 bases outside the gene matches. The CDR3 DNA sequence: TGTGCCAGTATTACGACAGGGGGAGGTGAAGCTTTCTTT. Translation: CASITTGGGEAFF.

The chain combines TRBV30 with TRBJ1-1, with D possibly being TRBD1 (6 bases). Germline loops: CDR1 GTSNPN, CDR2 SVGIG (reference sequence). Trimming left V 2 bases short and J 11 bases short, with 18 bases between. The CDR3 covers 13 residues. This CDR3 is CAWSKTGGPRAFF. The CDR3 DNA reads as TGTGCCTGGAGTAAGACAGGTGGGCCGAGGGCTTTCTTT.

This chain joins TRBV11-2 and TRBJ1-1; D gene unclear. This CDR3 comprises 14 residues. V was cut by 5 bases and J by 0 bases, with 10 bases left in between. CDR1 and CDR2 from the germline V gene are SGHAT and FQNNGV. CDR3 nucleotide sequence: TGTGCCAGCAGCACACAGATTATGAACACTGAAGCTTTCTTT. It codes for CASSTQIMNTEAFF.